These 26 T cell receptor beta chains were all obtained from the same sample, sequenced in a study of T cell responses to AZD1222 COVID-19 vaccine. Generated by immunoSEQ multiplex PCR, the TCRdb table keeps only in-frame clones and is missing some. Of roughly 70,000 clones in the sample, roughly 82% were seen once. The material sequenced was peripheral blood, taken on day 0 of AZD1222 vaccination. Receptors were obtained from an adult in good health.

The gene calls are TRBV4-2 and TRBJ1-1, with 7 bases that match TRBD1. V shed 1 base, J shed 11 bases, and the junction held 10 bases outside the gene matches. The CDR3 is made up of 14 amino acids. From germline, CDR1 is LGHNA and CDR2 YNFKEQ. The CDR3, as DNA: TGTGCCAGCAGCCAAGCCCAAAAGACAGGGAACGCTTTCTTT. As protein: CASSQAQKTGNAFF.

The genes are TRBV18 and TRBJ1-4; the D is unclear. Looked up from germline, CDR1 is KGHSH and CDR2 is LQKENI. CDR3 length: 12 amino acids. The V end lost 3 bases, the J end lost 6 bases, and 5 bases lay between the germline ends. As DNA, the CDR3 is TGTGCCAGCTCACCGAATGATGAAAAACTGTTTTTT. It encodes CASSPNDEKLFF.

The chain has TRBV7-9 and TRBJ1-1; a weak D match, TRBD1 (5 bases). V lost 3 bases to trimming and J lost 5 bases, with 7 bases between them. Per germline, CDR1 SEHNR and CDR2 FQNEAQ (reference sequence). The CDR3 runs 12 residues. CDR3 amino acids: CASSFEGTEAFF. The CDR3 nucleotides are TGTGCCAGCAGCTTTGAGGGGACTGAAGCTTTCTTT.

This sequence joins TRBV5-6 and TRBJ1-1, with TRBD1 matching 9 bases. J was trimmed by 6 bases and V by 0 bases; bases with no gene match: 9. Looked up from germline, CDR1 is SGHDT and CDR2 is YYEEEE. CDR3 length: 16 amino acids. CDR3 region: CASSLETGGEVPEAFF. CDR3 bases: TGTGCCAGCAGCTTGGAAACAGGGGGCGAAGTTCCTGAAGCTTTCTTT.

The chain combines TRBV6-5 with TRBJ2-1; no definite D call. Trimming removed 6 bases from V and 4 bases from J, with 10 bases in between. The CDR3 consists of 13 residues. Germline CDR1 MNHEY, CDR2 SVGAGI. This chain's CDR3 is CASRGAAYNEQFF. CDR3 bases: TGTGCCAGCAGGGGTGCAGCTTACAATGAGCAGTTCTTC.

The chain carries TRBV10-3 and TRBJ1-4, with D unresolved. V was pared by 3 bases and J by 0 bases, with 11 bases between. CDR3 length equals 16 residues. From germline, CDR1 is ENHRY and CDR2 SYGVKD. The CDR3 coding sequence is TGTGCCATCAGTGAAACCCCCACAGCAACTAATGAAAAACTGTTTTTT. Translating it yields CAISETPTATNEKLFF.

The chain links TRBV7-3 to TRBJ1-1; TRBD1 might be the D (6 bases). From germline, CDR1 is SGHTA and CDR2 FQGTGA. The CDR3 runs to 13 residues. V was cut by 6 bases and J by 4 bases, with 12 bases left in between. The CDR3 DNA reads as TGTGCCAGCAGACAGAGGGGGGGCACTGAAGCTTTCTTT. Residues: CASRQRGGTEAFF.

The V and J genes are TRBV25-1 and TRBJ1-4; maybe TRBD1 (5 bases). This CDR3 is 15 amino acids long. Trimming took 4 bases from V and 11 from J, leaving 20 bases between them. Looked up from germline, CDR1 is MGHDK and CDR2 is SYGVNS. The CDR3 nucleotides are TGTGCCAGCAGTGTCGCCACGGGGGGTCCCGGGAAACTGTTTTTT. Translated, it gives CASSVATGGPGKLFF.

The chain recombines TRBV7-2 with TRBJ1-2; D ambiguous. The CDR3 loop spans 14 amino acids. V gave up 1 base and J gave up 3 bases, with 9 bases separating them. CDR1 is SGHTA, CDR2 FQGNSA, per germline. The CDR3 nucleotides are TGTGCCAGCAGCTTAGATCCCGGAGACTATGGCTACACCTTC. This translates into CASSLDPGDYGYTF.

The V call is TRBV9, the J call TRBJ2-3; 10 positions agree with TRBD2. Germline V gives CDR1 SGDLS, CDR2 YYNGEE. J gave up 6 bases and V 2 bases, and 3 bases lay outside the gene matches. The CDR3 is made up of 14 amino acids. This CDR3 reads CASSVSGGADTQYF. The CDR3 DNA reads TGTGCCAGCAGCGTCAGCGGGGGGGCTGATACGCAGTATTTT.

The chain links TRBV30 to TRBJ1-2; no reliable D call. CDR3 length equals 13 residues. Trimming took off 3 bases at V and 0 bases at J, with 8 bases between the two ends. Germline values: CDR1 GTSNPN, CDR2 SVGIG (reference sequence). CDR3 sequence: CAWRVIPNYGYTF. The CDR3 coding sequence is TGTGCCTGGAGGGTTATCCCTAACTATGGCTACACCTTC.

This clone was observed once. The CDR3 DNA follows: TGTGCCAGCAGTTACTCGGGAGGCGGGGGATACAATGAGCAGTTCTTC. Its translation: CASSYSGGGGYNEQFF. This rearrangement joins TRBV6-5 to TRBJ2-1, with 7 bases identical to TRBD2. The CDR3 is made up of 16 amino acids. The trim removed 0 bases at V and 4 bases at J, leaving 6 bases unmatched. Per germline, CDR1 MNHEY and CDR2 SVGAGI.

The chain uses TRBV6-2 or TRBV6-3 and TRBJ1-2, with a tentative D call TRBD1 (5 bases). This CDR3 region has 16 residues. Trimming stripped 6 bases from V and 4 bases from J, with 21 bases between. The germline CDR1 and CDR2 sequences are MNHEY and SVGEGT. The CDR3 DNA reads as TGTGCCAGCAGCCCTACCGGGGTTCCCGGGACCTATGGCTACACCTTC. As protein: CASSPTGVPGTYGYTF.

V usage is TRBV19 and J usage is TRBJ1-4, with D hard to call. Between the trimmed V and J ends, which lost 4 bases and 2 bases, there was a span of 11 bases. The CDR3 spans 15 residues. CDR1 is LNHDA, CDR2 SQIVND, per germline (reference sequence). The CDR3 region has the DNA TGTGCCAGTAGTAACTGGGGAGCGACTAATGAAAAACTGTTTTTT. Amino acids: CASSNWGATNEKLFF.

The chain employs TRBV6-2 or TRBV6-3 and TRBJ1-2; TRBD1 might be the D (5 bases). Deletions cut 6 bases from V and 3 bases from J, with 11 bases between. Per the germline V gene, CDR1 is MNHEY and CDR2 is SVGEGT. The CDR3 is made up of 13 amino acids. The CDR3 DNA follows: TGTGCCAGCAGCCCTGACAGCTACTATGGCTACACCTTC. Amino acids: CASSPDSYYGYTF.

The chain recombines TRBV30 with TRBJ1-2; 7 bases align to TRBD1. Germline V gives CDR1 GTSNPN, CDR2 SVGIG (reference sequence). After removal of 1 base from V and 8 bases from J, the junction contained 4 bases not matched to a gene. This CDR3 comprises 12 residues. The CDR3: CAWSGGQMGYTF. The CDR3 bases are TGTGCCTGGAGTGGGGGACAGATGGGCTACACCTTC.

This clone was recorded once. The J gene is TRBJ2-5, the V gene TRBV6-2 or TRBV6-3; 7 bases agree with TRBD1. V was clipped by 5 bases and J by 3 bases; unmatched bases: 3. Germline values: CDR1 MNHEY, CDR2 SVGEGT. This CDR3 comprises 13 residues. The CDR3, as DNA: TGTGCCAGCAGTAAGGACAGGAAAGAGACCCAGTACTTC. Its protein product is CASSKDRKETQYF.

The gene calls are TRBV7-2 and TRBJ1-1; weak D call: TRBD1 (5 bases). The length of the CDR3 is 14 residues. The V gene lost 1 base and the J gene lost 4 bases, with 10 bases spanning the gap. Germline V CDR1 and CDR2: SGHTA, FQGNSA. The CDR3 loop reads CASSLGPQGTEAFF. DNA of the CDR3: TGTGCCAGCAGCTTAGGACCCCAGGGCACTGAAGCTTTCTTT.

This clone was picked up a small number of times. The same CDR3 also results from other DNA sequences found in this sample. The chain has TRBV4-2 and TRBJ2-7; tentatively, D is TRBD2 (6 bases). The CDR3 runs 13 residues. The germline V gene has CDR1 LGHNA and CDR2 YNFKEQ. Trimming took 0 bases from V and 6 from J, leaving 9 bases between them. In nucleotides, the CDR3 is TGTGCCAGCAGCCAAGACAAGGGAGGCGAGCAGTACTTC. Translating gives CASSQDKGGEQYF.

The CDR3: CASRTGGKGTGELFF. CDR3 in DNA: TGTGCCAGCAGGACAGGGGGCAAAGGGACCGGGGAGCTGTTTTTT. The gene calls are TRBV28 and TRBJ2-2; 10 bases are a match to TRBD1. Germline V lookup: CDR1 MDHEN, CDR2 SYDVKM. The CDR3 is made up of 15 amino acids. J lost 5 bases, V lost 6 bases, and 6 bases had no gene match.

V gene TRBV6-2 or TRBV6-3 combines with J gene TRBJ1-5, with D unresolved. The CDR3 covers 15 residues. CDR1 MNHEY and CDR2 SVGEGT come from the germline V gene. The V and J ends lost 5 bases and 2 bases respectively, with 13 bases between them. The CDR3 loop is CASSTWEGGNQPQHF. In DNA form, the CDR3 reads TGTGCCAGCAGTACCTGGGAGGGTGGCAATCAGCCCCAGCATTTT.

The gene calls are TRBV25-1 and TRBJ2-1; the match to TRBD2 covers 10 bases. V trimming: 3 bases; J trimming: 0 bases; junction bases outside the gene matches: 5. There are 17 residues in the CDR3. Germline values: CDR1 MGHDK, CDR2 SYGVNS. CDR3 bases: TGTGCCAGCAGTGATCTAGCGGGGGCGAGCTCCTACAATGAGCAGTTCTTC. Translating it yields CASSDLAGASSYNEQFF. The full variable domain, rest sourced from reference TRBV25-1 and TRBJ2-1, is EADIYQTPRYLVIGTGKKITLECSQTMGHDKMYWYQQDPGMELHLIHYSYGVNSTEKGDLSSESTVSRIRTEHFPLTLESARPSHTSQYLCASSDLAGASSYNEQFFGPGTRLTVL.

The rearrangement uses TRBV6-5 and TRBJ2-2; TRBD2 might be the D (6 bases). This CDR3 region has 14 residues. V lost 5 bases and J 5 bases, leaving 12 bases between the germline ends. Germline V gene data show CDR1 as MNHEY and CDR2 as SVGAGI. The CDR3 DNA sequence: TGTGCCAGCAGTACACTGGGACTTACCGGGGAGCTGTTTTTT. Translating it yields CASSTLGLTGELFF.

This clone came up once. The chain recombines TRBV6-5 with TRBJ1-5, with no clear D. V lost 7 bases, J lost 4 bases, and 17 bases lay in between. CDR1 and CDR2 (germline): MNHEY, SVGAGI. The CDR3 has 15 residues. The CDR3 is CASKWEDVANQPQHF. DNA of the CDR3: TGTGCCAGCAAGTGGGAGGACGTGGCTAATCAGCCCCAGCATTTT.

V usage is TRBV12-3 or TRBV12-4 and J usage is TRBJ2-2; no firm D call. V was trimmed by 4 bases and J by 7 bases, leaving 10 bases between them. The CDR3 extends over 13 amino acids. Here the CDR3 DNA reads TGTGCCAGCAGTTCCCACCGAGGCGGGGAGCTGTTTTTT. Translating it yields CASSSHRGGELFF.

The gene calls are TRBV7-3 and TRBJ2-2; weak D call: TRBD2 (6 bases). Trimming removed 0 bases at V and 0 bases at J, with 20 bases between. This CDR3 has 20 residues. Germline values: CDR1 SGHTA, CDR2 FQGTGA. CDR3 DNA: TGTGCCAGCAGCTTAACCCTAGGGGCCCGCGGGATCGCGAACACCGGGGAGCTGTTTTTT. The encoded protein is CASSLTLGARGIANTGELFF.